The T cell receptor (beta chain) described here comes from a study of T cell changes during pregnancy in multiple sclerosis. Method: immunoSEQ multiplex PCR; TCRdb's copy keeps in-frame clones and lacks some. The table has around 25,000 clones, roughly 86% seen once; the top ten hold less than 10%. Here the sequenced sample was CD8+ T cells from peripheral blood mononuclear cells, taken in the second trimester of pregnancy. This receptor was identified in a female donor with multiple sclerosis, enrolled in a pregnancy study.

The CDR3 is CASSDGTGRIDNEQFF. The CDR3 bases are TGTGCCAGCAGCGACGGGACAGGGAGGATCGACAATGAGCAGTTCTTC. The chain recombines TRBV13 with TRBJ2-1; 9 bases are shared with TRBD1. Trimming cost V 5 bases and J 5 bases; bases outside gene matches: 10. Per germline, CDR1 PRHDT and CDR2 FYEKMQ (reference sequence). The CDR3 extends over 16 amino acids.